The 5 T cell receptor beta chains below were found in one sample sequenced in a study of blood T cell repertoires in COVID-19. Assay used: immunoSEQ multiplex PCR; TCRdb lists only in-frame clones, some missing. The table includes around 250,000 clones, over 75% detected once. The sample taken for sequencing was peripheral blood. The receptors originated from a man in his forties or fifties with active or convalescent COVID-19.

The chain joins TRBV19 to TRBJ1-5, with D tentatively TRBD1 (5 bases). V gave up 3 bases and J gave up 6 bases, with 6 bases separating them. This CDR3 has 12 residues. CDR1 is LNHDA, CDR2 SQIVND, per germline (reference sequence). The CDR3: CASSMGLQPQHF. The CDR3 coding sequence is TGTGCCAGTAGTATGGGACTTCAGCCCCAGCATTTT.

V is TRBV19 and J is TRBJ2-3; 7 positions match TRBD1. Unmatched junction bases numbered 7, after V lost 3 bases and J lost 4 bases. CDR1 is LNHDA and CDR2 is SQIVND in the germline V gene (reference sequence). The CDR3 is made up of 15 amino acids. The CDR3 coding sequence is TGTGCCAGTAGTATGGTGACAGGGTTAGCAGATACGCAGTATTTT. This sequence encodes CASSMVTGLADTQYF.

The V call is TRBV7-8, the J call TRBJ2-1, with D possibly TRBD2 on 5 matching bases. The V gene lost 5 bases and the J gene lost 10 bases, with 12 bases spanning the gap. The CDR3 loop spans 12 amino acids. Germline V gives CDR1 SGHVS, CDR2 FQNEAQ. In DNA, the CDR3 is TGTGCCAGCAGCCGTCTAGCTTGGGAGCAGTTCTTC. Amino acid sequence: CASSRLAWEQFF.

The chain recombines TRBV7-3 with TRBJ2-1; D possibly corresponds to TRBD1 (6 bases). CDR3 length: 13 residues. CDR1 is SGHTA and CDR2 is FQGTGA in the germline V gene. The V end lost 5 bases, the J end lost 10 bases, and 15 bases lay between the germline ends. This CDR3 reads CASSPNQGWEQFF. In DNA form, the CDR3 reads TGTGCCAGCAGCCCCAATCAGGGGTGGGAGCAGTTCTTC.

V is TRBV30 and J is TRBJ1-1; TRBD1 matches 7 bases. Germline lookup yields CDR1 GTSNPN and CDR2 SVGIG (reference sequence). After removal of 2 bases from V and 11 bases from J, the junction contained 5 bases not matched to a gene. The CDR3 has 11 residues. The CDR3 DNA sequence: TGTGCCTGGAGTTTGAGGGGGCCGGCTTTCTTT. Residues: CAWSLRGPAFF.